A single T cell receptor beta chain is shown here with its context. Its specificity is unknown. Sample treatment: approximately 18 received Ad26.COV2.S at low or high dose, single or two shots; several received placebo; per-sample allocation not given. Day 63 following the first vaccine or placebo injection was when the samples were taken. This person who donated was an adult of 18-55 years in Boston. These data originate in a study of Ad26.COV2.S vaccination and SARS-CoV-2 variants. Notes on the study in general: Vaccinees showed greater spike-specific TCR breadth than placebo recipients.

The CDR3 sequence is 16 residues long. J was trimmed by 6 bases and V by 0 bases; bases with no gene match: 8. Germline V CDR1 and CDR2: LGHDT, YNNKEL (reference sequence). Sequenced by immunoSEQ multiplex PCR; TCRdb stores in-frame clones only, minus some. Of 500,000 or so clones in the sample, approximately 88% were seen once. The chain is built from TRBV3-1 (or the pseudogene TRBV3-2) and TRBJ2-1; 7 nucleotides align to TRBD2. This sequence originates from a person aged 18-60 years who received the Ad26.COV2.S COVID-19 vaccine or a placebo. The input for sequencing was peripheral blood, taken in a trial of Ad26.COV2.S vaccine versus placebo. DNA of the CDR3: TGTGCCAGCAGCCAAGAAGGGGCGGGAGTCCGCAATGAGCAGTTCTTC. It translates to CASSQEGAGVRNEQFF.